This T cell receptor beta chain came from a study of blood T cells in healthy people across ages. Study-level information: With template switching, about one barcoded beta molecule was captured per two T cells. Study findings and constraints: TCR beta diversity was tightly associated with the proportion of naive T cells.

V dropped 3 bases and J dropped 3 bases, with 11 bases sitting between them. The CDR3 spans 14 residues. The germline CDR1 and CDR2 sequences are KGHDR and SFDVKD. A word on this clonotype: Its antigen is unknown.

Using a J-beta primer mix together with a sample-barcoded 5' primer, a second PCR was run for roughly 6 to 12 cycles. Sequencing recovered at least 3 million CDR3-containing paired-end reads from each sample. Each CDR3 protein is one row after TCRdb ran MiXCR on the 5' RACE reads. The data show approximately 880,000 distinct CDR3 sequences, roughly 52% seen once. Sequenced material: blood. This chain joins TRBV24-1 and TRBJ2-7; maybe TRBD1 (6 bases). The clonotype comes from a man aged 25-40 years in good health. CDR3 protein: CATSDGTNNYEQYF. Here the CDR3 DNA reads TGTGCCACCAGTGATGGGACAAACAACTACGAGCAGTACTTC.